This TCR beta chain comes out of a study of shared clonotypes between healthy human individuals. CDR1 SEHNR and CDR2 FQNEAQ come from the germline V gene (reference sequence). Trimming took off 3 bases at V and 8 bases at J, with 10 bases between the two ends. The CDR3 spans 12 residues. Generated by immunoSEQ multiplex PCR, the TCRdb table keeps only in-frame clones and is missing some. The sample yields 550,000 to 700,000 clones, 73% seen once. What was sequenced was memory CD4+ T cells sorted from blood. Subset meaning: CD45RA-negative fraction. The TCR was taken from a woman in her thirties in good health. This chain uses TRBV7-9 with TRBJ1-2; D ambiguous. DNA for the CDR3: TGTGCCAGCAGCTTTCCACCTGACGGCTACACCTTC. Amino acids: CASSFPPDGYTF.